This is a list of T cell receptor beta chains from one sample in a study of cytomegalovirus exposure and HLA in healthy donors. The repertoire was sequenced with immunoSEQ multiplex PCR; TCRdb's copy has only in-frame clones and lacks some. The data contain about 160,000 clones, approximately 77% of them singletons. What was sequenced was PBMCs. The receptors shown here come from a male donor in good health and CMV-seropositive. CDR3s include the opening cysteine and the closing phenylalanine or tryptophan. Fields, in order: clone size, V gene, J gene, D gene, CDR3 DNA, CDR3 protein. D genes are given only for firm matches. A clone size is listed for some rows: how often the clone was seen (once, few, many), or a class if it is expanded.

>.|TRBV6-5|TRBJ2-7|TRBD2
TGTGCCAGCAGCCAACTAGCGGGGGGGGCCTACGAGCAGTACTTC
CASSQLAGGAYEQYF
>.|TRBV7-2|TRBJ2-7|.
TGTGCCAGCAGCTTAGACTACGGATACGAGCAGTACTTC
CASSLDYGYEQYF
>once|TRBV6-6|TRBJ1-2|TRBD1
TGTGCCAGCAGTCCGACAGGGATAGGTGGCTACACCTTC
CASSPTGIGGYTF
>.|TRBV2|TRBJ2-1|.
TGTGCCAGCATCGGTGCCGTCGAGGAGCAGTTCTTC
CASIGAVEEQFF
>few|TRBV2|TRBJ1-6|.
TGTGCCAGCACTGGTATTACCGAAGGGGGTGACAGGCCTAATTCACCCCTCCACTTT
CASTGITEGGDRPNSPLHF
>.|TRBV18|TRBJ1-4|.
TGTGCCAGCTCACCACAGCAGGGAGGTAGTGGTGAAAAACTGTTTTTT
CASSPQQGGSGEKLFF
>.|TRBV7-6|TRBJ1-5|.
TGTGCCAGCAGCTTAGCGGTCGGCGGGGGTCAGCCCCAGCATTTT
CASSLAVGGGQPQHF
>.|TRBV30|TRBJ2-3|.
TGTGCCTGGAGTCCCTTCCTTAATACGCAGTATTTT
CAWSPFLNTQYF
>.|TRBV9|TRBJ1-2|.
TGTGCCAGCAGCGTAGCTGAGACCTACTATGGCCACACCTTC
CASSVAETYYGHTF
>.|TRBV7-3|TRBJ2-3|.
TGTGCCAGCAGCTTAGGGACAAGCACAGATACGCAGTATTTT
CASSLGTSTDTQYF
>.|TRBV29-1|TRBJ2-5|TRBD2
TGCAGCGTCCGACTAGCGGGGGCAGGGGAGACCCAGTACTTC
CSVRLAGAGETQYF
>.|TRBV2|TRBJ2-1|.
TGTGCCACCCACCCTCCGGGAAGCTCCTACAATGAGCAGTTCTTC
CATHPPGSSYNEQFF
>.|TRBV2|TRBJ2-2|TRBD2
TGTGCCAGCAAATTCAGCGGGGGGCCAACCGCCGGGGAGCTGTTTTTT
CASKFSGGPTAGELFF
>medium-sized|TRBV6-1|TRBJ2-3|TRBD2
TGTGCCAGCAGTGGACTAGCGGGGGCAGATACGCAGTATTTT
CASSGLAGADTQYF
>once|TRBV6-5|TRBJ2-3|TRBD2
TGTGCCAGCAGGGGTAGCGGGGGTGCAGATACGCAGTATTTT
CASRGSGGADTQYF
>.|TRBV7-3|TRBJ2-1|TRBD2
TGTGCCAGCGGACCTGGGAGGGAATACAATGAGCAGTTCTTC
CASGPGREYNEQFF
>.|TRBV4-2|TRBJ1-1|TRBD1
TGTGCCAGCAGCCAAGAGGGACAGGGGGATGAAGCTTTCTTT
CASSQEGQGDEAFF
>.|TRBV5-1|TRBJ1-4|.
TGCGCCAGCAGCCGAGAGGGAACTAATGAAAAACTGTTTTTT
CASSREGTNEKLFF
>.|TRBV9|TRBJ2-3|TRBD2
TGTGCCAGCAGCGTAGGTACCCTAGCGGGGGGGAGAGATACGCAGTATTTT
CASSVGTLAGGRDTQYF
>.|TRBV5-4|TRBJ2-7|TRBD2
TGTGCCAGCAGCGCCGGACTAGCGAACACCTACGAGCAGTACTTC
CASSAGLANTYEQYF
>.|TRBV7-2|TRBJ1-5|.
TGTGCCAGCAGCTTAGCAGCGGGAGGGAGTCAGCCCCAGCATTTT
CASSLAAGGSQPQHF
>.|TRBV5-4|TRBJ1-2|TRBD1
TGTGCCAGCAGCCATACGTTAGACAGGGGCTATGGCTACACCTTC
CASSHTLDRGYGYTF
>.|TRBV5-6|TRBJ2-3|.
TGTGCCAGCAGCTGGGCTAGCACAGATACGCAGTATTTT
CASSWASTDTQYF
>.|TRBV29-1|TRBJ1-1|TRBD1
TGCAGCGGGACAGGGGGTACTGAAGCTTTCTTT
CSGTGGTEAFF
>.|TRBV7-9|TRBJ2-1|TRBD1
TGTGCCAGCAGCTCCGGGACAGGGCTCTACAATGAGCAGTTCTTC
CASSSGTGLYNEQFF
>.|TRBV7-9|TRBJ2-1|TRBD2
TGTGCCAGCAGGACCCGGGACGGGCGGGGGGGGTTCTTC
CASRTRDGRGGFF
>.|TRBV19|TRBJ1-3|.
TGTGCCAGTAGTATAGAGGCGACAGCTGGAAACACCATATATTTT
CASSIEATAGNTIYF
>.|TRBV18|TRBJ2-7|.
TGTGCCAGCTCACCGAGATGGGAGGGGGTTAACGAGCAGTACTTC
CASSPRWEGVNEQYF
>.|TRBV10-3|TRBJ2-7|.
TGTGCCATCAGTGAGTCCCCAGGGGCCCTACACGAGCAGTACTTC
CAISESPGALHEQYF